The text below deals with one T cell receptor (beta chain). This sample was taken from a study of cytomegalovirus exposure and HLA in healthy donors. The germline V gene encodes CDR1 MNHEY and CDR2 SMNVEV (reference sequence). The trim removed 5 bases at V and 4 bases at J, leaving 5 bases unmatched. The CDR3 covers 15 residues. TCRdb's table, derived via immunoSEQ multiplex PCR, lists solely in-frame clones and lacks some. The sample holds more than 250,000 clones, 86% seen once. Donors were drawn from the 120-subject validation cohort, separate from the 666-subject first cohort. V usage is TRBV27 and J usage is TRBJ2-7, with 13 bases lining up with TRBD2. Sequences were obtained from PBMCs. The clonotype was recovered from a woman under 30 in good health and CMV-seronegative. CDR3 protein: CASSKTGLAGYEQYF. In nucleotides, the CDR3 is TGTGCCAGCAGTAAAACGGGACTAGCGGGGTACGAGCAGTACTTC.